This T cell receptor (beta chain) was sequenced in a study of blood T cells in healthy people across ages. Combining a sample-barcoded 5' primer with a J-beta primer mix, a second PCR ran for 7 to 11 cycles. Through a template-switch adaptor with 12 random nucleotides, each cDNA molecule received a tag. One entry per CDR3 protein results from TCRdb running MiXCR on the 5' RACE reads. The data show 700,000 to 850,000 distinct CDR3 sequences, with about 37% seen just once and around 13% held by the top ten. Each donor had about 9.6 milliliters of peripheral blood drawn. The CDR3 contains 14 residues. Germline assignment: CDR1 MNHEY and CDR2 SVGEGT. Only a few counts were recorded for this clonotype. The germline gene is not matched at one end of the junction; a read error may be the cause.

The receptor's source is a man aged 18 to 30 in good health. The sequenced material came from blood. The chain employs TRBV6-2 or TRBV6-3 and TRBJ1-2; the match to TRBD1 covers 7 bases. CDR3 DNA: TGTGCCAGCAGTGACTCGGGACAGACCTATGGCTACACCTTC. Amino acids: CASSDSGQTYGYTF.